What follows are 24 T cell receptor beta chains derived from one specimen sequenced in a study of shared clonotypes between healthy human individuals. Libraries were prepared by immunoSEQ multiplex PCR; TCRdb keeps only in-frame clonotypes and omits some of them. The table lists around 2.3 million clones, approximately 96% of them singletons, with around 0.13% in the top ten. The sequenced sample consisted of naive CD4+ T cells sorted from blood. As for subset: CD45RA+ positively selected. Receptor source: a man younger than 35 in good health.

The J gene is TRBJ2-7, the V gene TRBV5-6; TRBD2 might be the D (5 bases). The germline CDR1 and CDR2 sequences are SGHDT and YYEEEE. The length of the CDR3 is 15 residues. Trimming removed 0 bases from V and 5 bases from J, with 15 bases in between. The CDR3 region is CASSLAGGGLNEQYF. CDR3 nucleotide sequence: TGTGCCAGCAGCTTGGCCGGAGGAGGTCTGAACGAGCAGTACTTC.

In nucleotides, the CDR3 is TGCGCCAGCAGCCTCGGACCGACTTCTGGAAACACCATATATTTT. Translating it yields CASSLGPTSGNTIYF. This rearrangement joins TRBV5-1 to TRBJ1-3; D unclear. V gave up 4 bases and J gave up 1 base, with 12 bases separating them. The germline CDR1 and CDR2 sequences are SGHRS and YFSETQ. The CDR3 is made up of 15 amino acids.

The chain is built from TRBV29-1 and TRBJ2-1; TRBD2 agrees at 9 bases. The CDR3 is 13 amino acids. J lost 8 bases, V lost 4 bases, and 6 bases had no gene match. Germline assignment: CDR1 SQVTM and CDR2 ANQGSEA. CDR3 protein: CSVGLAGRYEQFF. CDR3 DNA: TGCAGCGTTGGCCTAGCGGGAAGGTATGAGCAGTTCTTC.

This clone has more than one count but fewer than ten. The chain employs TRBV30 and TRBJ2-4; 7 nucleotides line up with TRBD2. V was clipped by 4 bases and J by 6 bases; unmatched bases: 3. Germline V CDR1 and CDR2: GTSNPN, SVGIG (reference sequence). The CDR3 sequence is 12 residues long. The CDR3 sequence is CAWIPGGNIQYF. The CDR3, as DNA: TGTGCCTGGATTCCGGGGGGAAACATTCAGTACTTC. The entire variable domain, with the rest obtained from reference TRBV30 and TRBJ2-4, is as follows: SQTIHQWPATLVQPVGSPLSLECTVEGTSNPNLYWYRQAAGRGLQLLFYSVGIGQISSEVPQNLSASRPQDRQFILSSKKLLLSDSGFYLCAWIPGGNIQYFGAGTRLSVL.

This chain joins TRBV29-1 and TRBJ2-7; tentatively, D is TRBD2 (6 bases). The germline V gene encodes CDR1 SQVTM and CDR2 ANQGSEA. Trimming shortened V by 0 bases and J by 0 bases, and 18 bases separated the two germline ends. CDR3 size: 17 residues. CDR3 sequence reads: CSVEDGSVAVSSYEQYF. Here the CDR3 DNA reads TGCAGCGTTGAAGACGGGTCGGTAGCGGTCAGCTCCTACGAGCAGTACTTC.

V usage is TRBV10-3 and J usage is TRBJ1-1; D call uncertain. CDR1 ENHRY and CDR2 SYGVKD come from the germline V gene. V lost 2 bases, J lost 6 bases, and 13 bases lay in between. The CDR3 sequence is 14 residues long. The CDR3 bases are TGTGCCATCAGTGAGGCAGACCTCGCCGCTGAAGCTTTCTTT. Its protein product is CAISEADLAAEAFF.

CDR3 DNA sequence: TGTGCCAGCAGTCCTACAGGGAGCTCCTACAATGAGCAGTTCTTC. Translated, it gives CASSPTGSSYNEQFF. This chain connects TRBV28 to TRBJ2-1; D is perhaps TRBD1 (6 bases). Germline loops: CDR1 MDHEN, CDR2 SYDVKM. V gave up 5 bases and J gave up 0 bases, with 11 bases separating them. The CDR3 is 15 residues long.

V and J are TRBV15 and TRBJ2-2; D is unclear. Germline CDR1 reads LNHNV; CDR2 reads YYDKDF (reference sequence). The CDR3 spans 15 residues. The ends were cut back, 3 bases at V and 2 bases at J, with 10 bases in the middle. CDR3 loop: CATSSAPANTGELFF. In DNA form, the CDR3 reads TGTGCCACCAGCAGCGCACCAGCTAACACCGGGGAGCTGTTTTTT.

On this clone: An end of the junction differs from the germline gene, which may be a read error. The chain uses TRBV10-1 and TRBJ1-1; D is undetermined. Germline assignment: CDR1 WNHNN and CDR2 SYGVQD (reference sequence). The CDR3 is 12 amino acids. This chain's CDR3 is CVSRAGSTEAFF. CDR3 in DNA: TGTGTAAGTAGGGCTGGAAGCACTGAAGCTTTCTTT.

Worth noting for this clone: This specimen includes other DNA sequences encoding the same CDR3. The chain recombines TRBV11-2 with TRBJ2-1; D is uncertain. Germline loops: CDR1 SGHAT, CDR2 FQNNGV. The germline V and J ends were trimmed by 1 base and 4 bases, with 2 bases remaining between them. The CDR3 covers 12 residues. The CDR3 coding sequence is TGTGCCAGCAGCTTAGGGTACAATGAGCAGTTCTTC. Residues: CASSLGYNEQFF.

The chain employs TRBV11-2 and TRBJ2-7; no reliable D call. Trimming pared 5 bases from V and 9 bases from J, leaving 11 bases between. CDR1 is SGHAT, CDR2 FQNNGV, per germline. The CDR3 loop spans 11 amino acids. The CDR3 DNA follows: TGTGCCAGCAGCGCAACTACCCCGCAGTACTTC. Translated, it gives CASSATTPQYF.

About this clone itself: Other DNA sequences in the sample encode the same CDR3. The J gene is TRBJ2-5, the V gene TRBV5-1; tentatively, D is TRBD1 (5 bases). Trimming stripped 0 bases from V and 2 bases from J, with 8 bases between. The CDR3 totals 14 residues. Germline V gives CDR1 SGHRS, CDR2 YFSETQ. The CDR3 DNA reads TGCGCCAGCAGCTTGGGGGGCACTCAAGAGACCCAGTACTTC. Translated: CASSLGGTQETQYF.

This chain joins TRBV5-1 and TRBJ1-3, with D uncertain. CDR3 size: 15 residues. Germline CDR1 and CDR2: SGHRS and YFSETQ. V was trimmed by 0 bases and J by 2 bases, leaving 9 bases between them. The CDR3 spells CASSLEQATGNTIYF. CDR3 DNA sequence: TGCGCCAGCAGCTTGGAGCAGGCTACTGGAAACACCATATATTTT.

This clone is a singleton in its sample. This chain connects TRBV6-5 to TRBJ1-2; a weak D match, TRBD1 (5 bases). The germline V and J ends were trimmed by 6 bases and 8 bases, with 16 bases remaining between them. The CDR3 extends over 13 amino acids. Germline lookup yields CDR1 MNHEY and CDR2 SVGAGI. CDR3 protein: CASRNDRTAGYTF. The CDR3 coding sequence is TGTGCCAGCAGGAATGACAGAACAGCGGGCTACACCTTC.

This chain joins TRBV6-6 and TRBJ2-5, with D possibly TRBD1 on 6 matching bases. Germline lookup yields CDR1 MNHNY and CDR2 SVGAGI (reference sequence). CDR3 size: 15 residues. V gave up 0 bases and J gave up 2 bases, with 10 bases separating them. The CDR3 DNA follows: TGTGCCAGCAGTTACTCAAGTAGGGGGCAAGAGACCCAGTACTTC. This sequence encodes CASSYSSRGQETQYF.

J is TRBJ1-5 and V is TRBV10-3, with 8 bases fitting TRBD1. Trimming cost V 6 bases and J 3 bases; bases outside gene matches: 4. CDR3 length: 14 amino acids. The germline V gene encodes CDR1 ENHRY and CDR2 SYGVKD. The CDR3 sequence is CAIRRTGINQPQHF. For the CDR3, the DNA is TGTGCCATCAGAAGGACAGGGATCAATCAGCCCCAGCATTTT.

V and J are TRBV7-9 and TRBJ2-7; 9 positions match TRBD1. V trimming: 3 bases; J trimming: 2 bases; junction bases outside the gene matches: 8. The CDR3 is made up of 16 amino acids. Germline loops: CDR1 SEHNR, CDR2 FQNEAQ (reference sequence). The CDR3 DNA is TGTGCCAGCAGCTTTTTAGGGACAGGGTTAACCTACGAGCAGTACTTC. Amino acids: CASSFLGTGLTYEQYF.

The chain joins TRBV25-1 to TRBJ1-1; D unclear. Germline V gene lookup returns CDR1 MGHDK and CDR2 SYGVNS. The V end was cut by 1 base, the J end by 1 base, with 7 bases between. This CDR3 is 14 amino acids long. In DNA form, the CDR3 reads TGTGCCAGCAGTGAATTACTGGGGAACACTGAAGCTTTCTTT. Protein: CASSELLGNTEAFF.

The V and J genes are TRBV10-2 and TRBJ2-6; D remains unclear. CDR1 is WSHSY and CDR2 is SAAADI in the germline V gene. Trimming removed 2 bases from V and 12 bases from J, with 11 bases in between. The CDR3 extends over 13 amino acids. The CDR3 sequence: CASSEAHDAVLTF. The CDR3 DNA reads TGCGCCAGCAGTGAGGCCCACGACGCCGTCCTGACTTTC.

This clone was counted a few times. The chain uses TRBV6-1 and TRBJ1-6, with no clear D. Trimming stripped 4 bases from V and 0 bases from J, with 16 bases between. The CDR3 runs 18 residues. The germline V gene encodes CDR1 MNHNS and CDR2 SASEGT. DNA of the CDR3: TGTGCCAGCAGTGGTCCCTCACACAAGAGCTCCTATAATTCACCCCTCCACTTT. The encoded protein is CASSGPSHKSSYNSPLHF.

Regarding this clone: At the DNA level, this CDR3 is encoded by other sequences in the same sample as well. The V call is TRBV7-8, the J call TRBJ2-1; D perhaps matches TRBD2 (6 bases). The CDR3 spans 14 residues. Between the trimmed V and J ends, which lost 3 bases and 1 base, there was a span of 7 bases. Per germline, CDR1 SGHVS and CDR2 FQNEAQ. The CDR3 coding sequence is TGTGCCAGCAGCTTCGGAGGGTCCTACAATGAGCAGTTCTTC. Its translation: CASSFGGSYNEQFF. Looking up the rest from reference TRBV7-8 and TRBJ2-1 gives the full variable domain: GAGVSQSPRYKVAKRGQDVALRCDPISGHVSLFWYQQALGQGPEFLTYFQNEAQLDKSGLPSDRFFAERPEGSVSTLKIQRTQQEDSAVYLCASSFGGSYNEQFFGPGTRLTVL.

The V gene is TRBV27, the J gene TRBJ2-7; 9 nucleotides agree with TRBD1. The CDR3 runs 15 residues. Germline values: CDR1 MNHEY, CDR2 SMNVEV (reference sequence). Trimming at V came to 2 bases and at J to 2 bases, leaving 4 bases not matched to a gene. CDR3 region: CASSLPGTGTYEQYF. For the CDR3, the DNA is TGTGCCAGCAGTTTACCCGGGACAGGGACCTACGAGCAGTACTTC.

The chain has TRBV11-1 and TRBJ2-1; D is unclear. Trimming removed 3 bases from V and 9 bases from J, with 12 bases in between. Germline V gene data show CDR1 as SGHAT and CDR2 as FQDESV (reference sequence). The CDR3 contains 13 residues. This CDR3 is CASSFTGLGEQFF. The CDR3 DNA sequence: TGTGCCAGCAGCTTTACTGGGTTGGGTGAGCAGTTCTTC.

The J gene is TRBJ2-7, the V gene TRBV28, with D possibly matching TRBD2 (6 bases). The CDR3 is 15 residues long. CDR1 and CDR2 (germline): MDHEN, SYDVKM. Trimming left V 1 base short and J 0 bases short, with 10 bases between. CDR3 DNA: TGTGCCAGCAGTTTATACAGGAGGGCCTCCTACGAGCAGTACTTC. Amino acid sequence: CASSLYRRASYEQYF.